The 23 T cell receptor beta chains reported below all come from one sample, sequenced in a study of vaccination effects on CD4 cells after COVID-19 (dated by TCRdb to the early 2020s). Antigen specificity for these receptors is unknown. The library was built by means of the immunoSEQ multiplex PCR assay. The table comes from immuneACCESS by way of TCRdb, which keeps in-frame sequences with V and J called. Part of the clones is missing from these tables; in studies checked, under half for an unresolved V gene and the rest for unknown reasons. The sample profile shows approximately 70,000 clones; roughly two thirds of them were found once. 5% to 6% of the sample comes from the top ten. In the ViraFEST assay, PBMC were stimulated with viral peptide pools, and TCR sequencing was then used to find antigen-specific CD4+ T cell clonotypes based on their expansion. After roughly 11 days of culture, CD4+ T cells were isolated with the EasySep CD4+ T cell isolation kit. Convalescent patients had PCR-confirmed SARS-CoV-2 infection between March and December 2020, before Alpha, Beta and Delta variants emerged in the United States.

Sequences were derived from CD4+ T cells from PBMCs cultured with HIV peptides, sampled before COVID-19 vaccination. The label giving this sample's cell subset or site can be read as: HIV-1 Nef peptide pool negative control/reference culture. These receptors originate from a human donor who had a prior SARS-CoV-2 infection.

The rearrangement uses TRBV7-2 and TRBJ2-3, with TRBD2 matching 16 bases. The CDR3 spans 18 residues. CDR1 is SGHTA, CDR2 FQGNSA, per germline. The trim removed 5 bases at V and 3 bases at J, leaving 8 bases unmatched. The CDR3 region is CASSKPGLAGGPTDTQYF. CDR3 nucleotide sequence: TGTGCCAGCAGCAAACCGGGACTAGCGGGGGGGCCAACAGATACGCAGTATTTT.

This clone was recorded a few times. This chain connects TRBV19 to TRBJ1-5; tentatively, D is TRBD1 (5 bases). The CDR3 consists of 14 residues. CDR1 is LNHDA, CDR2 SQIVND, per germline (reference sequence). The V gene lost 4 bases and the J gene lost 4 bases, with 11 bases spanning the gap. CDR3 DNA: TGTGCCAGTAGTACCTCAGGGATTAATCAGCCCCAGCATTTT. It is translated as CASSTSGINQPQHF.

V and J are TRBV9 and TRBJ2-3; TRBD2 matches at 10 bases. The ends lost 3 bases at V and 0 bases at J; junction bases unmatched: 4. CDR1 SGDLS and CDR2 YYNGEE come from the germline V gene. The CDR3 runs 16 residues. In nucleotides, the CDR3 is TGTGCCAGCAGCGAATATAGCGGGAGGAGCACAGATACGCAGTATTTT. Its protein product is CASSEYSGRSTDTQYF.

V and J are TRBV4-2 and TRBJ2-1, with D possibly matching TRBD1 (5 bases). The CDR3 loop spans 18 amino acids. In germline, CDR1 is LGHNA, CDR2 YNFKEQ. V dropped 1 base and J dropped 0 bases, with 16 bases sitting between them. CDR3 loop: CASSQASWGRSSYNEQFF. For the CDR3, the DNA is TGTGCCAGCAGCCAAGCGTCTTGGGGCAGAAGCTCCTACAATGAGCAGTTCTTC.

This clone was observed a few times. V gene TRBV7-9 combines with J gene TRBJ1-2; no reliable D call. The V end lost 5 bases, the J end lost 4 bases, and 11 bases lay between the germline ends. Germline CDR1 and CDR2: SEHNR and FQNEAQ (reference sequence). CDR3 length equals 13 residues. CDR3 in DNA: TGTGCCAGCAGCCGGGCTTTATTCTATGGCTACACCTTC. Translation gives CASSRALFYGYTF.

CDR3 amino acids: CASSPLDRDFHEQYF. CDR3 DNA sequence: TGTGCCAGCTCACCACTGGACAGGGATTTTCACGAGCAGTACTTC. V usage is TRBV18 and J usage is TRBJ2-7, with 8 bases lining up with TRBD1. Germline CDR1 and CDR2: KGHSH and LQKENI. The CDR3 is 15 residues long. After removal of 1 base from V and 5 bases from J, the junction contained 7 bases not matched to a gene. Full variable domain (outside the CDR3, taken from reference TRBV18 and TRBJ2-7): NAGVMQNPRHLVRRRGQEARLRCSPMKGHSHVYWYRQLPEEGLKFMVYLQKENIIDESGMPKERFSAEFPKEGPSILRIQQVVRGDSAAYFCASSPLDRDFHEQYFGPGTRLTVT.

This chain links TRBV29-1 with TRBJ2-5, with 13 positions matching TRBD2. CDR3 length: 16 amino acids. After removal of 7 bases from V and 3 bases from J, the junction contained 11 bases not matched to a gene. Germline CDR1 is SQVTM and CDR2 is ANQGSEA. The CDR3 region is CSANFGTSGMKETQYF. DNA for the CDR3: TGCAGCGCTAACTTCGGGACTAGCGGGATGAAAGAGACCCAGTACTTC.

The chain carries TRBV19 and TRBJ1-1; D unclear. The CDR3 has 13 amino acids. V lost 5 bases to trimming and J lost 0 bases, with 7 bases between them. Germline-derived CDR1 and CDR2 are LNHDA and SQIVND (reference sequence). The CDR3 bases are TGTGCCAGTAGTGCCAGGTTGAACACTGAAGCTTTCTTT. It codes for CASSARLNTEAFF.

V usage is TRBV7-2 and J usage is TRBJ2-5; 9 nucleotides agree with TRBD1. CDR1 and CDR2 (germline): SGHTA, FQGNSA. The CDR3 is 16 amino acids. Unmatched junction bases numbered 8, after V lost 1 base and J lost 5 bases. The CDR3 region is CASSLVGTGPRETQYF. The CDR3 DNA sequence: TGTGCCAGCAGCTTAGTTGGGACAGGGCCGCGGGAGACCCAGTACTTC.

V gene TRBV29-1 combines with J gene TRBJ2-1, with D maybe TRBD1 (6 bases). The V gene's germline CDR1 is SQVTM and CDR2 ANQGSEA. V was cut by 4 bases and J by 2 bases, with 9 bases left in between. This CDR3 contains 13 residues. CDR3 DNA sequence: TGCAGCGTTGTTCGGACAGCCTACAATGAGCAGTTCTTC. As protein: CSVVRTAYNEQFF.

This clone has a handful of counts. This chain connects TRBV30 to TRBJ1-3; no clear D. Trimming removed 5 bases from V and 8 bases from J, with 13 bases in between. The CDR3 loop spans 12 amino acids. Germline V CDR1 and CDR2: GTSNPN, SVGIG (reference sequence). The CDR3 sequence is CAWGRTIDTIYF. As DNA, the CDR3 is TGTGCCTGGGGTCGGACTATTGACACCATATATTTT.

The chain couples TRBV11-2 to TRBJ2-5, with 7 nucleotides matching TRBD1. The CDR3 loop spans 15 amino acids. Germline V CDR1 and CDR2: SGHAT, FQNNGV. V was pared by 1 base and J by 5 bases, with 7 bases of the junction left unmatched. CDR3 amino acids: CASSLAQTGYETQYF. DNA of the CDR3: TGTGCCAGCAGCTTAGCCCAGACAGGGTACGAGACCCAGTACTTC.

The chain couples TRBV5-4 to TRBJ2-5; TRBD2 agrees at 16 bases. V lost 4 bases and J lost 1; bases outside the gene matches: 13. The CDR3 runs 20 residues. Germline CDR1 SGHNT, CDR2 YYREEE (reference sequence). The CDR3 protein is CASSLPTGTSGGASQETQYF. The DNA for the CDR3 is TGTGCCAGCAGCCTTCCCACCGGGACTAGCGGGGGGGCGTCCCAAGAGACCCAGTACTTC.

This clone was seen just once. The chain joins TRBV30 to TRBJ1-1; 10 nucleotides agree with TRBD1. The germline V gene has CDR1 GTSNPN and CDR2 SVGIG (reference sequence). The CDR3 is 13 amino acids. V lost 0 bases to trimming and J lost 11 bases; unmatched junction nucleotides: 6. The DNA for the CDR3 is TGTGCCTGGAGTGTTTATAGGGGACAGGGGGCTTTCTTT. Residues: CAWSVYRGQGAFF.

This clone was counted a single time. The CDR3 sequence is CASSEEDSDYNEQFF. The CDR3 DNA reads TGTGCCAGCAGTGAAGAAGACTCGGACTACAATGAGCAGTTCTTC. The J gene is TRBJ2-1, the V gene TRBV6-1; unclear D gene. The CDR3 runs 15 residues. Trimming pared 1 base from V and 3 bases from J, leaving 10 bases between. Germline CDR1 reads MNHNS; CDR2 reads SASEGT.

This clone has only one observation. J is TRBJ2-7 and V is TRBV7-2, with no clear D. The CDR3 contains 15 residues. Trimming shortened V by 1 base and J by 1 base, and 11 bases separated the two germline ends. The germline gives CDR1 SGHTA, CDR2 FQGNSA. CDR3 DNA: TGTGCCAGCAGCTTAGGGCGTGGTCGGTCCTACGAGCAGTACTTC. This sequence encodes CASSLGRGRSYEQYF.

Only one count was recorded for this clone. The J gene is TRBJ1-3, the V gene TRBV3-1 (or the pseudogene TRBV3-2); 7 bases fit TRBD1. Trimming cost V 4 bases and J 2 bases; bases outside gene matches: 2. The CDR3 consists of 14 residues. Germline V CDR1 and CDR2: LGHDT, YNNKEL (reference sequence). The DNA for the CDR3 is TGTGCCAGCAGCCGTACAGGGGCTGGAAACACCATATATTTT. Translation: CASSRTGAGNTIYF.

V gene TRBV13 combines with J gene TRBJ1-1, with D perhaps TRBD1 (5 bases). This CDR3 comprises 14 residues. Looked up from germline, CDR1 is PRHDT and CDR2 is FYEKMQ (reference sequence). Trimming took 2 bases from V and 9 from J, leaving 16 bases between them. CDR3 sequence (DNA): TGTGCCAGCAGCTTATTGGCGGGTGGGGGGAAAGCTTTCTTT. Translating gives CASSLLAGGGKAFF.

The rearrangement links TRBV6-6 to TRBJ2-2; no firm D call. The CDR3 extends over 13 amino acids. Germline CDR1 reads MNHNY; CDR2 reads SVGAGI (reference sequence). The V gene lost 6 bases and the J gene lost 2 bases, with 7 bases spanning the gap. CDR3 sequence (DNA): TGTGCCAGCAGACTTCTTAACACCGGGGAGCTGTTTTTT. Amino acids: CASRLLNTGELFF.

The chain employs TRBV7-2 and TRBJ2-3, with 12 nucleotides matching TRBD2. With 5 bases clipped from V and 5 bases from J, the junction kept 8 bases outside the gene matches. The CDR3 has 16 residues. Germline loops: CDR1 SGHTA, CDR2 FQGNSA. The CDR3 reads CASSPSLAGGQDTQYF. In DNA form, the CDR3 reads TGTGCCAGCAGCCCGTCCCTAGCGGGGGGGCAAGATACGCAGTATTTT. Complete variable domain (other parts from reference TRBV7-2 and TRBJ2-3): GAGVSQSPSNKVTEKGKDVELRCDPISGHTALYWYRQSLGQGLEFLIYFQGNSAPDKSGLPSDRFSAERTGGSVSTLTIQRTQQEDSAVYLCASSPSLAGGQDTQYFGPGTRLTVL.

The chain links TRBV7-3 to TRBJ2-1; 8 nucleotides align to TRBD2. The junction had 8 bases not matched to a gene; V was cut back by 2 bases and J by 8 bases. From germline, CDR1 is SGHTA and CDR2 FQGTGA. CDR3 length: 15 amino acids. The DNA of the CDR3 is TGTGCCAGCAGCTTACAAGCGGGGGTGGTCTATGAGCAGTTCTTC. This codes for CASSLQAGVVYEQFF.

A few counts support this clone. The J gene is TRBJ2-7, the V gene TRBV3-1 (or the pseudogene TRBV3-2); D gene ambiguous. V was clipped by 4 bases and J by 5 bases, with 9 bases between them. The CDR3 has 12 amino acids. Germline values: CDR1 LGHDT, CDR2 YNNKEL (reference sequence). CDR3 sequence reads: CASSRPKDEQYF. In DNA form, the CDR3 reads TGTGCCAGCAGCCGTCCTAAGGACGAGCAGTACTTC.

The gene calls are TRBV2 and TRBJ1-6; no clear D gene. V was trimmed by 6 bases and J by 10 bases, leaving 28 bases between them. The CDR3 contains 18 residues. Germline V CDR1 and CDR2: SNHLY, FYNNEI. CDR3 sequence reads: CASRTAIGRSRENSPLHF. Written as DNA, the CDR3 is TGTGCCAGCAGAACCGCGATAGGCAGGTCGCGTGAAAACTCACCCCTCCACTTT.